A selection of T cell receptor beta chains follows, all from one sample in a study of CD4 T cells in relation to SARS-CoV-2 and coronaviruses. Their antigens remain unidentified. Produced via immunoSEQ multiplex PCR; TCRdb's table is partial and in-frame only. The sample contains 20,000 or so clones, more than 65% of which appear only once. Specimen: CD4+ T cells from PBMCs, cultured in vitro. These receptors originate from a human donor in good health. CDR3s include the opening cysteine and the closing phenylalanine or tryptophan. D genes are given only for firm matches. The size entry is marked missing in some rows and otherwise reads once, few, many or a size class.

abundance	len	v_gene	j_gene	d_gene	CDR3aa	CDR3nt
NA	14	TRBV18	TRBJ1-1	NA	CASSPSASGVEAFF	TGTGCCAGCTCACCATCCGCCTCAGGAGTTGAAGCTTTCTTT
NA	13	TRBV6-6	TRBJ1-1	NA	CASSYTEPEGAFF	TGTGCCAGCAGTTACACCGAACCCGAGGGGGCTTTCTTT
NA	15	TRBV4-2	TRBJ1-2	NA	CASSQATDAGDGYTF	TGTGCCAGCAGCCAAGCAACTGACGCGGGGGATGGCTACACCTTC
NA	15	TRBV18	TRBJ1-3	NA	CASSPLALSGNTIYF	TGTGCCAGCTCACCATTGGCCCTCTCTGGAAACACCATATATTTT
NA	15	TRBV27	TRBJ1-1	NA	CASSYSSIPNTEAFF	TGTGCCAGCAGTTACTCAAGCATACCGAACACTGAAGCTTTCTTT
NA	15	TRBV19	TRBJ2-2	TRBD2	CASSMRREGLGELFF	TGTGCCAGTAGTATGCGGCGGGAGGGTTTAGGGGAGCTGTTTTTT
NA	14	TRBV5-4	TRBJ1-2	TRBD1	CASSSEGQLYGYTF	TGTGCCAGCAGCTCAGAGGGACAGCTTTATGGCTACACCTTC
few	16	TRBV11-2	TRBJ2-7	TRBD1	CASSLRAGQVFYEQYF	TGTGCCAGCAGCTTAAGGGCGGGACAGGTCTTCTACGAGCAGTACTTC
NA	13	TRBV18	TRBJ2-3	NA	CASSPSGSDTQYF	TGTGCCAGCTCACCCTCCGGTTCGGATACGCAGTATTTT
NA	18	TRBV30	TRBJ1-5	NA	CAWSTQIGRRAGNQPQHF	TGTGCCTGGAGTACCCAAATCGGGCGCCGCGCAGGCAATCAGCCCCAGCATTTT
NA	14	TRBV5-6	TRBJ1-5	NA	CASSLASGNQPQHF	TGTGCCAGCAGCTTGGCCAGCGGTAATCAGCCCCAGCATTTT
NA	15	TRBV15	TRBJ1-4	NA	CATSRENGGREKLFF	TGTGCCACCAGCAGAGAGAACGGGGGTAGGGAAAAACTGTTTTTT
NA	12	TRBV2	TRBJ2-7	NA	CASSSSTAQQYF	TGTGCCAGCAGTTCTTCAACGGCACAGCAGTACTTC
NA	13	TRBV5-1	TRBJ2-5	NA	CASAGQGRETQYF	TGCGCCAGCGCGGGGCAGGGCCGGGAGACCCAGTACTTC
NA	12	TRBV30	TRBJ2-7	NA	CAWRGATREQYF	TGTGCCTGGAGGGGGGCTACGAGAGAGCAGTACTTC
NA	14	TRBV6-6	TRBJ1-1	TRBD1	CASSDLGQGVEAFF	TGTGCCAGCAGTGACCTCGGACAGGGGGTTGAAGCTTTCTTT
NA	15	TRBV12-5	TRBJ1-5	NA	CASGSQALRNQPQHF	TGTGCTAGTGGGTCGCAGGCGCTACGGAATCAGCCCCAGCATTTT
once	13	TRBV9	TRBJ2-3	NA	CASSVEGADTQYF	TGTGCCAGCAGCGTAGAGGGGGCAGATACGCAGTATTTT
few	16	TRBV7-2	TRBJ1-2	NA	CASSLAFGTDVYGYTF	TGTGCCAGCAGCTTAGCTTTCGGGACGGACGTCTATGGCTACACCTTC
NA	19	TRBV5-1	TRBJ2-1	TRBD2	CASSSPLTSGRGSYNEQFF	TGCGCCAGCAGCTCCCCCTTGACTAGCGGGAGGGGTTCCTACAATGAGCAGTTCTTC
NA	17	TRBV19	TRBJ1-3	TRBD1	CASSIDDRVLSGNTIYF	TGTGCCAGTAGTATTGATGACAGGGTGTTGTCTGGAAACACCATATATTTT
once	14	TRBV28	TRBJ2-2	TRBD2	CATTSGSDTGELFF	TGTGCCACTACTAGCGGGAGTGACACCGGGGAGCTGTTTTTT
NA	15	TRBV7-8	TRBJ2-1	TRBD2	CASSSTGTSNAEQFF	TGTGCCAGCAGCTCTACCGGGACTAGCAACGCTGAGCAGTTCTTC
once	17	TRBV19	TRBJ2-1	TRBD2	CASSLLTSGRGYNEQFF	TGTGCCAGTAGTTTACTGACTAGCGGGAGAGGTTACAATGAGCAGTTCTTC
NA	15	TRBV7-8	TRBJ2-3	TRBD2	CASSLVLADGDTQYF	TGTGCCAGCAGCTTAGTCCTAGCGGACGGGGATACGCAGTATTTT
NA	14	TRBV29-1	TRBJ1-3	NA	CSVAPLSSGNTIYF	TGCAGCGTCGCCCCTTTAAGCTCTGGAAACACCATATATTTT
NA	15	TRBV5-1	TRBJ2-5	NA	CASSLTSRTEETQYF	TGCGCCAGCAGCTTGACATCACGGACAGAAGAGACCCAGTACTTC
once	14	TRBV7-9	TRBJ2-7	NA	CASSLSATTYEQYF	TGTGCCAGCAGCTTATCAGCGACTACCTACGAGCAGTACTTC
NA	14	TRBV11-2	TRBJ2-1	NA	CASSLNRVSGEQFF	TGTGCCAGCAGCTTGAACAGGGTAAGCGGTGAGCAGTTCTTC
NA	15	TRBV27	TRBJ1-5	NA	CASSLGGGSNQPQHF	TGTGCCAGCAGTTTAGGAGGGGGAAGCAATCAGCCCCAGCATTTT
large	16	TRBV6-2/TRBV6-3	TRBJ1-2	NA	CASSSSGLTRSYGYTF	TGTGCCAGCAGTTCCTCGGGTCTCACTAGGTCCTATGGCTACACCTTC
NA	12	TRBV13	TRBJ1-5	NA	CASSFKNQPQHF	TGTGCCAGCAGTTTTAAGAATCAGCCCCAGCATTTT
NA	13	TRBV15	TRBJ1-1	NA	CAVRGGLATEAFF	TGTGCCGTAAGGGGGGGGCTGGCCACTGAAGCTTTCTTT
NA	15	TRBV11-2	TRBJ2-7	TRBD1	CASSLGVTGIYEQYF	TGTGCCAGCAGCTTAGGCGTGACAGGGATCTACGAGCAGTACTTC
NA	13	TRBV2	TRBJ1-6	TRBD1	CAGRQGGNSPLHF	TGTGCCGGACGACAGGGTGGTAATTCACCCCTCCACTTT
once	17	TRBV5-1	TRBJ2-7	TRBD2	CASSPNVLAGGRYEQYF	TGCGCCAGCAGCCCGAATGTGCTAGCGGGAGGTCGGTACGAGCAGTACTTC
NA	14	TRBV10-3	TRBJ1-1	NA	CAISESRARAEAFF	TGTGCCATCAGTGAGTCAAGGGCACGAGCTGAAGCTTTCTTT
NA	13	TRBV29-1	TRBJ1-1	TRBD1	CSVEGRGGTEAFF	TGCAGCGTTGAGGGCAGGGGGGGCACTGAAGCTTTCTTT
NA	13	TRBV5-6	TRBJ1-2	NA	CASRLGRVIGYTF	TGTGCCAGCAGGCTCGGACGGGTGATCGGCTACACCTTC
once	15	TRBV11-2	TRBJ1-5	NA	CASSFTVGGNQPQHF	TGTGCCAGCAGCTTTACCGTTGGGGGCAATCAGCCCCAGCATTTT
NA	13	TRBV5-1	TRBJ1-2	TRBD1	CASSLQGADGYTF	TGCGCCAGCAGCTTACAGGGGGCGGATGGCTACACCTTC
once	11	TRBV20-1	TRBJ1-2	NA	CSAYDTDGYTF	TGCAGTGCTTACGACACTGATGGCTACACCTTC
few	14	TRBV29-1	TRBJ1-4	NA	CSVPSGGVREKLFF	TGCAGCGTTCCGAGCGGGGGAGTTCGGGAAAAACTGTTTTTT